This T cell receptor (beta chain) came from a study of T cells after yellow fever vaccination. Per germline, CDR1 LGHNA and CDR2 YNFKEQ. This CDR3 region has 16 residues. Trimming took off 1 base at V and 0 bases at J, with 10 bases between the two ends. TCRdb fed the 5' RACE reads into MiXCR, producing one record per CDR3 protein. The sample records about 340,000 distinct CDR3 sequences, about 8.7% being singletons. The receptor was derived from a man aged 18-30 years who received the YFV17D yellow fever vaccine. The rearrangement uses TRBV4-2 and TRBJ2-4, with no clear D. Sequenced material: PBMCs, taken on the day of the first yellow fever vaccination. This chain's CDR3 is CASSQGQVIAKNIQYF. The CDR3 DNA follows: TGTGCCAGCAGCCAAGGGCAGGTCATAGCCAAAAACATTCAGTACTTC.